The 30 T cell receptor beta chains reported below all come from one sample, sequenced in a study of T cell responses to AZD1222 COVID-19 vaccine. Sequencing was performed with immunoSEQ multiplex PCR; in TCRdb, only in-frame clones are kept and a portion is missing. The table records 100,000 to 150,000 clones, approximately 91% of them present only once. This specimen was peripheral blood, taken on day 0 of AZD1222 vaccination. The receptors were sampled from an adult in good health.

This chain joins TRBV30 and TRBJ1-5; no clear D. The CDR3 extends over 18 amino acids. Per the germline V gene, CDR1 is GTSNPN and CDR2 is SVGIG (reference sequence). The V end was cut by 2 bases, the J end by 4 bases, with 24 bases between. In nucleotides, the CDR3 is TGTGCCTGGAGTCCTAGGGCCTGGAGCTTGAACTCTAATCAGCCCCAGCATTTT. It specifies CAWSPRAWSLNSNQPQHF.

J is TRBJ1-4 and V is TRBV18; unclear D gene. The CDR3 extends over 18 amino acids. Germline loops: CDR1 KGHSH, CDR2 LQKENI. V was pared by 3 bases and J by 3 bases, with 20 bases between. In nucleotides, the CDR3 is TGTGCCAGCTCACCTATCGAAGGGCAGGCGAGGTCTAATGAAAAACTGTTTTTT. Translated, it gives CASSPIEGQARSNEKLFF.

This clone was seen a handful of times. This rearrangement joins TRBV6-2 or TRBV6-3 to TRBJ2-3; D not resolved. The length of the CDR3 is 14 residues. Germline lookup yields CDR1 MNHEY and CDR2 SVGEGT. V was clipped by 0 bases and J by 3 bases, with 7 bases between them. The CDR3 bases are TGTGCCAGCAGTTACTCGAGTGCAACAGATACGCAGTATTTT. Translation: CASSYSSATDTQYF.

The V call is TRBV27, the J call TRBJ1-3, with 8 bases lining up with TRBD1. Trimming removed 3 bases from V and 4 bases from J; junction bases left unmatched: 5. Germline-derived CDR1 and CDR2 are MNHEY and SMNVEV (reference sequence). This CDR3 region has 15 residues. The DNA for the CDR3 is TGTGCCAGCAGTTTTTCGACAGGGGTGGGAAACACCATATATTTT. Its protein product is CASSFSTGVGNTIYF.

The sample holds one count of this clone. This chain joins TRBV28 and TRBJ2-2; D ambiguous. Looked up from germline, CDR1 is MDHEN and CDR2 is SYDVKM. V lost 7 bases and J 6 bases, leaving 6 bases between the germline ends. The CDR3 is made up of 11 amino acids. Written as DNA, the CDR3 is TGTGCCAGCATCGGCTCCGGGGAGCTGTTTTTT. It yields the protein CASIGSGELFF.

J is TRBJ2-3 and V is TRBV6-5, with 7 bases that match TRBD1. The germline CDR1 and CDR2 sequences are MNHEY and SVGAGI. J gave up 1 base and V 4 bases, and 5 bases lay outside the gene matches. CDR3 length equals 15 residues. CDR3 residues: CASSSTGVRTDTQYF. As DNA, the CDR3 is TGTGCCAGCAGTTCAACAGGGGTCCGCACAGATACGCAGTATTTT.

V usage is TRBV4-1 and J usage is TRBJ2-5; D possibly matches TRBD1 or TRBD2 (5 bases each). The germline CDR1 and CDR2 sequences are MGHRA and YSYEKL. Trimming took 1 base from V and 9 from J, leaving 21 bases between them. The CDR3 extends over 16 amino acids. The CDR3 region is CASSQAPRAATGAQYF. The DNA for the CDR3 is TGCGCCAGCAGCCAAGCCCCCAGGGCCGCAACCGGGGCCCAGTACTTC.

The chain has TRBV5-5 and TRBJ1-1; tentative D call: TRBD1 (5 bases). The CDR3 totals 13 residues. Deletions cut 6 bases from V and 3 bases from J, with 12 bases between. CDR1 is SGHKS, CDR2 YYEKEE, per germline (reference sequence). The chain's CDR3 is CASTILGHTEAFF. CDR3 DNA sequence: TGTGCCAGCACCATATTGGGGCACACTGAAGCTTTCTTT.

The chain joins TRBV9 to TRBJ1-2; D is perhaps TRBD1 (6 bases). This CDR3 has 15 amino acids. Germline V lookup: CDR1 SGDLS, CDR2 YYNGEE. Trimming took off 0 bases at V and 4 bases at J, with 13 bases between the two ends. The CDR3 coding sequence is TGTGCCAGCAGCGTAGAGGCAGGGGAAAGCTATGGCTACACCTTC. Translation gives CASSVEAGESYGYTF.

This clone has just a few counts. This specimen includes other DNA sequences encoding the same CDR3. V and J are TRBV28 and TRBJ2-7; D remains unclear. The CDR3 length is 11 residues. Germline V lookup: CDR1 MDHEN, CDR2 SYDVKM. V was clipped by 2 bases and J by 3 bases, with 2 bases between them. In DNA form, the CDR3 reads TGTGCCAGCAGTTTAGGCTACGAGCAGTACTTC. Translating gives CASSLGYEQYF. Using reference TRBV28 and TRBJ2-7 for the parts outside the CDR3, the full variable domain is DVKVTQSSRYLVKRTGEKVFLECVQDMDHENMFWYRQDPGLGLRLIYFSYDVKMKEKGDIPEGYSVSREKKERFSLILESASTNQTSMYLCASSLGYEQYFGPGTRLTVT.

The chain joins TRBV11-3 to TRBJ2-1; maybe TRBD2 (5 bases). This CDR3 region has 13 residues. V was trimmed by 5 bases and J by 10 bases, leaving 15 bases between them. CDR1 and CDR2 from the germline V gene are SGHNT and YENEEA. CDR3 residues: CASSPAPGWEQFF. The CDR3 bases are TGTGCCAGCAGCCCAGCCCCGGGGTGGGAGCAGTTCTTC.

This clone was observed once. V is TRBV29-1 and J is TRBJ2-7, with 10 nucleotides matching TRBD1. V shed 1 base, J shed 2 bases, and the junction held 5 bases outside the gene matches. Germline V gene sequence: CDR1 SQVTM, CDR2 ANQGSEA. This CDR3 comprises 15 residues. The CDR3 is CSVEGWDRGAYEQYF. The CDR3 region has the DNA TGCAGCGTTGAAGGATGGGACAGGGGAGCCTACGAGCAGTACTTC.

The gene calls are TRBV7-9 and TRBJ2-7; perhaps TRBD1 as D (6 bases). CDR1 SEHNR and CDR2 FQNEAQ come from the germline V gene (reference sequence). The CDR3 totals 13 residues. V dropped 7 bases and J dropped 1 base, with 11 bases sitting between them. CDR3 loop: CASTIGQSYEQYF. The CDR3 bases are TGTGCCAGCACCATTGGACAGTCCTACGAGCAGTACTTC.

J is TRBJ1-5 and V is TRBV7-9; unclear D gene. The CDR3 extends over 17 amino acids. Trimming took off 3 bases at V and 0 bases at J, with 15 bases between the two ends. CDR1 is SEHNR, CDR2 FQNEAQ, per germline (reference sequence). The CDR3 DNA reads TGTGCCAGCAGCTTCGGCGGAGGGTGGGATAGCAATCAGCCCCAGCATTTT. It specifies CASSFGGGWDSNQPQHF. Supplemented by reference TRBV7-9 and TRBJ1-5, the full variable domain reads DTGVSQNPRHKITKRGQNVTFRCDPISEHNRLYWYRQTLGQGPEFLTYFQNEAQLEKSRLLSDRFSAERPKGSFSTLEIQRTEQGDSAMYLCASSFGGGWDSNQPQHFGDGTRLSIL.

V gene TRBV18 combines with J gene TRBJ1-2; weak D call: TRBD1 (6 bases). This CDR3 comprises 14 residues. V gave up 6 bases and J gave up 4 bases, with 15 bases separating them. Germline CDR1 reads KGHSH; CDR2 reads LQKENI. CDR3 in DNA: TGTGCCAGCTCTCTCCAGGGGCGGGGCTATGGCTACACCTTC. The encoded protein is CASSLQGRGYGYTF.

The chain carries TRBV5-6 and TRBJ1-1; D gene ambiguous. The germline V gene encodes CDR1 SGHDT and CDR2 YYEEEE. Between the trimmed V and J ends, which lost 2 bases and 2 bases, there was a span of 13 bases. The CDR3 loop spans 15 amino acids. CDR3: CASSLPGSVNTEAFF. Here the CDR3 DNA reads TGTGCCAGCAGCTTACCGGGATCCGTTAACACTGAAGCTTTCTTT.

This clone was recorded once. This rearrangement joins TRBV25-1 to TRBJ2-5; 7 positions agree with TRBD2. The CDR3 spans 15 residues. The V gene's germline CDR1 is MGHDK and CDR2 SYGVNS. J was trimmed by 5 bases and V by 6 bases; bases with no gene match: 12. CDR3 sequence (DNA): TGTGCCAGCAGCGTACCCCTTGGGGGGGTGGAGACCCAGTACTTC. It specifies CASSVPLGGVETQYF.

The chain has TRBV11-2 and TRBJ1-2; D is perhaps TRBD1 (5 bases). The CDR3 covers 15 residues. The germline V and J ends were trimmed by 2 bases and 4 bases, with 14 bases remaining between them. CDR1 is SGHAT, CDR2 FQNNGV, per germline. The CDR3 here is CASSLQAAQAYGYTF. The CDR3 nucleotides read TGTGCCAGCAGCTTACAAGCGGCACAGGCCTATGGCTACACCTTC. Full variable domain (rest looked up from reference TRBV11-2 and TRBJ1-2): EAGVAQSPRYKIIEKRQSVAFWCNPISGHATLYWYQQILGQGPKLLIQFQNNGVVDDSQLPKDRFSAERLKGVDSTLKIQPAKLEDSAVYLCASSLQAAQAYGYTFGSGTRLTVV.

The table lists this clone with a count of one. This sequence joins TRBV13 and TRBJ2-2, with D hard to call. V was pared by 6 bases and J by 5 bases, with 13 bases between. The germline V gene encodes CDR1 PRHDT and CDR2 FYEKMQ (reference sequence). The CDR3 has 14 amino acids. The CDR3 sequence is CASSRPQRTGELFF. DNA of the CDR3: TGTGCCAGCAGTCGCCCCCAAAGGACCGGGGAGCTGTTTTTT.

This chain connects TRBV3-1 (or the pseudogene TRBV3-2) to TRBJ2-1, with D possibly matching TRBD2 (5 bases). Trimming pared 4 bases from V and 4 bases from J, leaving 11 bases between. The CDR3 has 14 residues. Looked up from germline, CDR1 is LGHDT and CDR2 is YNNKEL (reference sequence). The CDR3 DNA reads TGTGCCAGCAGCCTCGGCGAGGGATACAATGAGCAGTTCTTC. Its protein is CASSLGEGYNEQFF.

This clone was picked up a small number of times. The chain combines TRBV29-1 with TRBJ2-5, with D possibly matching TRBD2 (7 bases). The CDR3 length is 16 residues. Germline values: CDR1 SQVTM, CDR2 ANQGSEA. Trimming cost V 0 bases and J 2 bases, with 16 bases left between them. The CDR3 nucleotides are TGCAGCGTTGAAGATACCCCTCGGGGGGCTCAAGAGACCCAGTACTTC. This encodes CSVEDTPRGAQETQYF.

The chain links TRBV7-8 to TRBJ2-5; no definite D call. Germline V CDR1 and CDR2: SGHVS, FQNEAQ. V was shortened by 2 bases and J by 5 bases, with 6 bases between the two germline ends. The CDR3 covers 12 residues. For the CDR3, the DNA is TGTGCCAGCAGCTTATATTCCGAGACCCAGTACTTC. Translating gives CASSLYSETQYF.

This clone showed up just once. The chain has TRBV6-2 or TRBV6-3 and TRBJ1-5; D is uncertain. V was cut by 0 bases and J by 5 bases, with 8 bases left in between. Germline-derived CDR1 and CDR2 are MNHEY and SVGEGT. The CDR3 spans 14 residues. The DNA of the CDR3 is TGTGCCAGCAGTTACTCACGCGCGGATCAGCCCCAGCATTTT. Protein product: CASSYSRADQPQHF.

The rearrangement links TRBV3-1 (or the pseudogene TRBV3-2) to TRBJ1-4; D gene uncertain. The ends were cut back, 1 base at V and 6 bases at J, with 15 bases in the middle. The germline gives CDR1 LGHDT, CDR2 YNNKEL (reference sequence). This CDR3 comprises 16 residues. CDR3 sequence: CASSQALDPRDEKLFF. The CDR3, as DNA: TGTGCCAGCAGCCAAGCCCTGGACCCTAGGGATGAAAAACTGTTTTTT.

The DNA for the CDR3 is TGTGCCACCAGTGAGCACTCGGGTTCAAGCAATCAGCCCCAGCATTTT. Its protein is CATSEHSGSSNQPQHF. The chain joins TRBV24-1 to TRBJ1-5; D unresolved. The CDR3 loop spans 16 amino acids. Trimming removed 4 bases at V and 1 base at J, with 13 bases between. Germline assignment: CDR1 KGHDR and CDR2 SFDVKD.

The rearrangement links TRBV7-9 to TRBJ1-3; D call uncertain. Germline CDR1 reads SEHNR; CDR2 reads FQNEAQ (reference sequence). The CDR3 spans 14 residues. Trimming stripped 7 bases from V and 2 bases from J, with 12 bases between. CDR3 nucleotide sequence: TGTGCCAGCACCCCCCTACAAGCTGGAAACACCATATATTTT. Translated, it gives CASTPLQAGNTIYF.

The rearrangement joins TRBV7-3 to TRBJ2-1; either TRBD1 or TRBD2 may fit D (5 bases each). Per germline, CDR1 SGHTA and CDR2 FQGTGA. Deletions cut 4 bases from V and 4 bases from J, with 11 bases between. The CDR3 has 14 residues. DNA of the CDR3: TGTGCCAGCAGCTGGAACGGGGCGTACAATGAGCAGTTCTTC. Translated: CASSWNGAYNEQFF. Using reference TRBV7-3 and TRBJ2-1 for the parts outside the CDR3, the full variable domain is GAGVSQTPSNKVTEKGKYVELRCDPISGHTALYWYRQSLGQGPEFLIYFQGTGAADDSGLPNDRFFAVRPEGSVSTLKIQRTERGDSAVYLCASSWNGAYNEQFFGPGTRLTVL.

This sequence joins TRBV20-1 and TRBJ2-7; no reliable D call. Germline CDR1 DFQATT, CDR2 SNEGSKA (reference sequence). Trimming removed 6 bases from V and 6 bases from J, with 12 bases in between. The CDR3 loop spans 11 amino acids. CDR3 in amino acids: CSAKIPGEQYF. The CDR3 nucleotides are TGCAGTGCAAAAATACCAGGCGAGCAGTACTTC.

The chain is built from TRBV5-1 and TRBJ2-3; the D gene could be TRBD1 or TRBD2 (5 bases each). This CDR3 comprises 13 residues. Between the trimmed V and J ends, which lost 10 bases and 1 base, there was a span of 13 bases. Germline V gives CDR1 SGHRS, CDR2 YFSETQ. CDR3 sequence (DNA): TGCGCCGCCAGGGACCGGCGCACAGATACGCAGTATTTT. This codes for CAARDRRTDTQYF.

With respect to this clone: Other DNA variants within this sample encode the same CDR3. V is TRBV3-1 (or the pseudogene TRBV3-2) and J is TRBJ2-7; 10 bases align to TRBD2. CDR3 size: 18 residues. Germline V CDR1 and CDR2: LGHDT, YNNKEL (reference sequence). V was pared by 0 bases and J by 2 bases, with 10 bases of the junction left unmatched. CDR3 DNA sequence: TGTGCCAGCAGCCAAGAGGACCGCCCCCTAGCGGGGGCCTACGAGCAGTACTTC. This translates into CASSQEDRPLAGAYEQYF.